These 13 T cell receptor beta chains originate from one sample sequenced in a study of OX40 agonist ivuxolimab in advanced cancers. Profiling relied on immunoSEQ multiplex PCR, and the TCRdb table lists in-frame clones only, not all of them. The table lists tens of thousands of clones, roughly nine tenths of them singletons. Sequences were derived from CD4+ or CD8+ T cells sorted from blood, sampled in a trial of the OX40 agonist ivuxolimab. The source is an adult with an advanced solid tumor such as melanoma, head and neck, liver or kidney cancer.

CDR3 amino acids: CSLLSLGLRNEQFF. The CDR3 nucleotides read TGCAGCCTACTGTCTCTGGGCCTACGCAATGAGCAGTTCTTC. This chain connects TRBV29-1 to TRBJ2-1; D call uncertain. The CDR3 covers 14 residues. The V gene's germline CDR1 is SQVTM and CDR2 ANQGSEA. The ends were cut back, 8 bases at V and 6 bases at J, with 20 bases in the middle.

The CDR3 DNA sequence: TGTGCCAGCAGTTTAGGGGTGGGGCAGACCTACGAGCAGTACTTC. This sequence encodes CASSLGVGQTYEQYF. J is TRBJ2-7 and V is TRBV27; D possibly corresponds to TRBD1 (5 bases). The V gene's germline CDR1 is MNHEY and CDR2 SMNVEV (reference sequence). CDR3 length equals 15 residues. Trimming shortened V by 2 bases and J by 2 bases, and 13 bases separated the two germline ends.

The gene calls are TRBV10-3 and TRBJ2-3; TRBD2 matches 10 bases. The CDR3 runs to 14 residues. After removal of 8 bases from V and 0 bases from J, the junction contained 2 bases not matched to a gene. The germline CDR1 and CDR2 sequences are ENHRY and SYGVKD. The CDR3 sequence: CAIGLAESTDTQYF. In nucleotides, the CDR3 is TGTGCCATCGGACTAGCGGAAAGCACAGATACGCAGTATTTT.

The chain has TRBV9 and TRBJ2-5; 7 bases map to TRBD1. Unmatched junction bases numbered 4, after V lost 0 bases and J lost 2 bases. This CDR3 has 15 amino acids. Germline V gene sequence: CDR1 SGDLS, CDR2 YYNGEE. The CDR3 spells CASSVGRTGQETQYF. The CDR3 nucleotides are TGTGCCAGCAGCGTAGGGCGGACAGGTCAAGAGACCCAGTACTTC.

The V and J genes are TRBV12-5 and TRBJ1-2, with TRBD1 matching over 10 bases. There are 14 residues in the CDR3. With V trimmed by 4 bases and J by 8 bases, 7 bases remained unmatched. CDR1 LGHNT and CDR2 FRNRAP come from the germline V gene. The CDR3, as DNA: TGTGCTAGTGGTTGGGACAGGGGTTCTGAAGGCTACACCTTC. Residues: CASGWDRGSEGYTF. Supplemented by reference TRBV12-5 and TRBJ1-2, the full variable domain reads DARVTQTPRHKVTEMGQEVTMRCQPILGHNTVFWYRQTMMQGLELLAYFRNRAPLDDSGMPKDRFSAEMPDATLATLKIQPSEPRDSAVYFCASGWDRGSEGYTFGSGTRLTVV.

This clone was observed a handful of times. The gene calls are TRBV6-1 and TRBJ1-5; D uncertain. The length of the CDR3 is 13 residues. The V end was cut by 7 bases, the J end by 2 bases, with 9 bases between. Germline CDR1 reads MNHNS; CDR2 reads SASEGT. As DNA, the CDR3 is TGTGCCAGCATGAGGGAGGGCAATCAGCCCCAGCATTTT. This sequence encodes CASMREGNQPQHF.

The chain employs TRBV18 and TRBJ2-3; no reliable D call. Looked up from germline, CDR1 is KGHSH and CDR2 is LQKENI. V was cut by 2 bases and J by 5 bases, with 8 bases left in between. The CDR3 has 13 amino acids. CDR3: CASSPGYRDTQYF. In DNA, the CDR3 is TGTGCCAGCTCACCAGGGTACAGAGATACGCAGTATTTT.

The chain employs TRBV27 and TRBJ2-1; 7 bases fit TRBD2. Trimming removed 3 bases from V and 4 bases from J; junction bases left unmatched: 6. CDR3 length: 15 amino acids. Germline CDR1 and CDR2: MNHEY and SMNVEV (reference sequence). The chain's CDR3 is CASSFRDYGYNEQFF. For the CDR3, the DNA is TGTGCCAGCAGTTTCAGGGACTATGGTTACAATGAGCAGTTCTTC.

V and J are TRBV6-1 and TRBJ2-3, with unresolved D. The germline V gene has CDR1 MNHNS and CDR2 SASEGT. The V gene lost 6 bases and the J gene lost 4 bases, with 8 bases spanning the gap. The CDR3 sequence is 12 residues long. CDR3 sequence (DNA): TGTGCCAGCAGGCCCGTACCAGATACGCAGTATTTT. Translating gives CASRPVPDTQYF.

This clone occurred a few times. The rearrangement joins TRBV7-2 to TRBJ2-1; 7 nucleotides align to TRBD2. From germline, CDR1 is SGHTA and CDR2 FQGNSA. This CDR3 is built from 16 residues. V gave up 5 bases and J gave up 2 bases; unmatched junction bases: 9. The CDR3 bases are TGTGCCAGCAGCCGCCCACTAGCGAGAGCCTACAATGAGCAGTTCTTC. Amino acids: CASSRPLARAYNEQFF.

Remarks on this clone: A much larger clone lies a single base off, so this may be a read error. The rearrangement uses TRBV7-9 and TRBJ1-1, with a tentative D call TRBD1 (6 bases). The CDR3 totals 14 residues. Germline V gene data show CDR1 as SEHNR and CDR2 as FQNEAQ (reference sequence). V lost 5 bases and J 5 bases, leaving 15 bases between the germline ends. The chain's CDR3 is CASSEEGGGTEAFF. In nucleotides, the CDR3 is TGTGCCAGCAGCGAAGAGGGGGGCGGTACTGAAGCTTTCTTT.

V is TRBV28 and J is TRBJ1-4; TRBD1 agrees at 7 bases. V lost 9 bases to trimming and J lost 3 bases; unmatched junction nucleotides: 4. Germline V gene lookup returns CDR1 MDHEN and CDR2 SYDVKM. This CDR3 is 13 amino acids long. The CDR3 spells CASRGPANEKLFF. Written as DNA, the CDR3 is TGTGCCAGTAGGGGGCCGGCTAATGAAAAACTGTTTTTT.

The V call is TRBV2, the J call TRBJ2-2; TRBD2 aligns across 8 bases. CDR1 is SNHLY and CDR2 is FYNNEI in the germline V gene. J was trimmed by 2 bases and V by 8 bases; bases with no gene match: 4. The CDR3 contains 14 residues. This chain's CDR3 is CASGTSGNTGELFF. In DNA form, the CDR3 reads TGTGCCAGCGGAACTAGCGGAAACACCGGGGAGCTGTTTTTT.